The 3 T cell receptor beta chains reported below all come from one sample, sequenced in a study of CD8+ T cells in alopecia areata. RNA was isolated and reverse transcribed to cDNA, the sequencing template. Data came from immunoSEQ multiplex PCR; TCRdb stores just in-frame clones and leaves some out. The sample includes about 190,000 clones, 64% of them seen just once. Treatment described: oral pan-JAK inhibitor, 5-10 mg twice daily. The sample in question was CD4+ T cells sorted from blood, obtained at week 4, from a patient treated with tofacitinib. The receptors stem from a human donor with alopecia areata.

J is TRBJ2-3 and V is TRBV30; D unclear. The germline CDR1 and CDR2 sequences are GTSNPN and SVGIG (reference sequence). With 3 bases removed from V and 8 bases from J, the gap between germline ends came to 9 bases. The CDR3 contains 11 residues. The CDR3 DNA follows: TGTGCCTGGAGCCCCGCCGGTACGCAGTATTTT. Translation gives CAWSPAGTQYF.

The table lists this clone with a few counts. CDR3 in amino acids: CASRSGGPTEAFF. CDR3 bases: TGTGCCAGCAGATCAGGGGGGCCCACTGAAGCTTTCTTT. The rearrangement joins TRBV6-6 to TRBJ1-1, with TRBD1 identical over 7 bases. Per germline, CDR1 MNHNY and CDR2 SVGAGI (reference sequence). The CDR3 totals 13 residues. After removal of 6 bases from V and 4 bases from J, the junction contained 5 bases not matched to a gene.

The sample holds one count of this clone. DNA for the CDR3: TGTGCCAGCTCACCACAGGATGGTCGGAGGGAAAAACTGTTTTTT. It translates to CASSPQDGRREKLFF. The chain combines TRBV18 with TRBJ1-4; unclear D gene. Germline V lookup: CDR1 KGHSH, CDR2 LQKENI. Trimming took 1 base from V and 8 from J, leaving 14 bases between them. The CDR3 is 15 residues long.